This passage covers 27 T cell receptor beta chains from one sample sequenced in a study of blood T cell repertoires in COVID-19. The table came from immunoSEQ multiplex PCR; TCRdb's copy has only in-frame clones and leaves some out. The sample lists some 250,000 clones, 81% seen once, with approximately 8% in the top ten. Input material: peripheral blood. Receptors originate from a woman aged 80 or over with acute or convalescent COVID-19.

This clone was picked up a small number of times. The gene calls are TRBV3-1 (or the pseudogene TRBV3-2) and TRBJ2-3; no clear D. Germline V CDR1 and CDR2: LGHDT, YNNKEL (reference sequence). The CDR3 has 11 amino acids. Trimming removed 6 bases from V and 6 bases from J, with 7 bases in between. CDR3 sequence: CASRHVDTQYF. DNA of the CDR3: TGTGCCAGCAGACACGTGGATACGCAGTATTTT.

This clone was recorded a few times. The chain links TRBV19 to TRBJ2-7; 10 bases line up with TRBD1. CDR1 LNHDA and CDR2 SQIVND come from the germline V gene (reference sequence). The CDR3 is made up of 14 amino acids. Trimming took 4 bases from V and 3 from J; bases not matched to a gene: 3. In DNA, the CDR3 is TGTGCCAGTAGTACCCGGACAGGGGGCTACGAGCAGTACTTC. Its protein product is CASSTRTGGYEQYF. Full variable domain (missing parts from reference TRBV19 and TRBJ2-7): DGGITQSPKYLFRKEGQNVTLSCEQNLNHDAMYWYRQDPGQGLRLIYYSQIVNDFQKGDIAEGYSVSREKKESFPLTVTSAQKNPTAFYLCASSTRTGGYEQYFGPGTRLTVT.

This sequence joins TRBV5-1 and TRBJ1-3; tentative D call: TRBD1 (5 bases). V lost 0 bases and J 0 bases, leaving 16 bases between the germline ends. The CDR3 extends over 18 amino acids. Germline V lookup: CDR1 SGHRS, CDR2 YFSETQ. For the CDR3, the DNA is TGCGCCAGCAGCTTGGACCCCCTGGGGGGATCCTCTGGAAACACCATATATTTT. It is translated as CASSLDPLGGSSGNTIYF. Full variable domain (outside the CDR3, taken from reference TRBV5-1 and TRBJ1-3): KAGVTQTPRYLIKTRGQQVTLSCSPISGHRSVSWYQQTPGQGLQFLFEYFSETQRNKGNFPGRFSGRQFSNSRSEMNVSTLELGDSALYLCASSLDPLGGSSGNTIYFGEGSWLTVV.

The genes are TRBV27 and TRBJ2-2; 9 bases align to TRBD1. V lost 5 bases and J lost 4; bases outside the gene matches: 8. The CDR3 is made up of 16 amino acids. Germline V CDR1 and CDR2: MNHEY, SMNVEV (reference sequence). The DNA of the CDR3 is TGTGCCAGCAGTCGACAGGGGGGATTTTTCACCGGGGAGCTGTTTTTT. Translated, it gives CASSRQGGFFTGELFF.

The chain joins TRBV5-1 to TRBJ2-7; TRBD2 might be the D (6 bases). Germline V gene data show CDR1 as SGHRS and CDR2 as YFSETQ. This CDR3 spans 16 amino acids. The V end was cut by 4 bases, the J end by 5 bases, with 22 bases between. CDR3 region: CASSRNHRDWGDEQYF. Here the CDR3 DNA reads TGCGCCAGCAGCCGTAACCACCGGGATTGGGGGGACGAGCAGTACTTC.

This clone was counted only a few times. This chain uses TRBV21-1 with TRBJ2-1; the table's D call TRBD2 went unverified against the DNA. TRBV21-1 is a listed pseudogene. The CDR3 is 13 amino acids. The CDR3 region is CAQTSGRCNEQFF. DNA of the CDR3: TGTGCACAGACGAGCGGGAGATGTAATGAGCAGTTCTTC.

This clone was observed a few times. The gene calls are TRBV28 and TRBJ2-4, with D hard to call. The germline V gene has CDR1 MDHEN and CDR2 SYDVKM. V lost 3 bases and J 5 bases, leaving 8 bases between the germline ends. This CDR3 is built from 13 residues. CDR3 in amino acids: CASSFRPENIQYF. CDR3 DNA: TGTGCCAGCAGTTTCCGTCCCGAAAACATTCAGTACTTC.

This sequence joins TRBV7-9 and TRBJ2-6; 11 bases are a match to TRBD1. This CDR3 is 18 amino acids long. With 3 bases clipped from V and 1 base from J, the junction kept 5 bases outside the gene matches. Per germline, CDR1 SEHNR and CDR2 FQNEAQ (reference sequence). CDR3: CASSLGTGGSSGANVLTF. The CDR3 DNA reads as TGTGCCAGCAGCTTGGGGACAGGGGGTTCATCTGGGGCCAACGTCCTGACTTTC.

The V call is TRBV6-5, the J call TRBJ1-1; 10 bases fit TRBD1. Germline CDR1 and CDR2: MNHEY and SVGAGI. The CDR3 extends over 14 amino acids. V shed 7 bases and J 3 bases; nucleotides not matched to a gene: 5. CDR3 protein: CASTPDRGDTEAFF. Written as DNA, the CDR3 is TGTGCCAGCACCCCGGACAGGGGGGACACTGAAGCTTTCTTT.

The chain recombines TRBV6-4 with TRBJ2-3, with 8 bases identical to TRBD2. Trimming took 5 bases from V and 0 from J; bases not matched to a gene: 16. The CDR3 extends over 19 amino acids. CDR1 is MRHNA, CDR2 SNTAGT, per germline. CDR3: CASSLRAGASPSSTDTQYF. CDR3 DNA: TGTGCCAGCAGTTTAAGAGCGGGGGCTTCCCCTTCTAGCACAGATACGCAGTATTTT.

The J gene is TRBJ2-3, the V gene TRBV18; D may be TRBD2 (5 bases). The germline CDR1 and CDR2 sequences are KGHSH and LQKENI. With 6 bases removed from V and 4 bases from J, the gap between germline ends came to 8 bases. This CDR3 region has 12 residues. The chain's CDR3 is CASSVGADTQYF. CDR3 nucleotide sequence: TGTGCCAGCTCGGTCGGGGCAGATACGCAGTATTTT. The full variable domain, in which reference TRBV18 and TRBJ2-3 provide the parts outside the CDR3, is NAGVMQNPRHLVRRRGQEARLRCSPMKGHSHVYWYRQLPEEGLKFMVYLQKENIIDESGMPKERFSAEFPKEGPSILRIQQVVRGDSAAYFCASSVGADTQYFGPGTRLTVL.

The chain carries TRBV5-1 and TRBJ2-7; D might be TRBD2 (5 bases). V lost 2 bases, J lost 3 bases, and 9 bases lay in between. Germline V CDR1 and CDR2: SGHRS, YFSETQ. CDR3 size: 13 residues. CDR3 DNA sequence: TGCGCCAGCAGCTTCGGAGGAGGCTACGAGCAGTACTTC. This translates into CASSFGGGYEQYF.

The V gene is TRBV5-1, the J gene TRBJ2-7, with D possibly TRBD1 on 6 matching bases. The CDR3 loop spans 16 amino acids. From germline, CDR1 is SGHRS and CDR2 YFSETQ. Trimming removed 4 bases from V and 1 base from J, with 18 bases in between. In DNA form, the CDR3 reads TGCGCCAGCAGCACTATCTCGCAGACAGGATCCTACGAGCAGTACTTC. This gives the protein CASSTISQTGSYEQYF.

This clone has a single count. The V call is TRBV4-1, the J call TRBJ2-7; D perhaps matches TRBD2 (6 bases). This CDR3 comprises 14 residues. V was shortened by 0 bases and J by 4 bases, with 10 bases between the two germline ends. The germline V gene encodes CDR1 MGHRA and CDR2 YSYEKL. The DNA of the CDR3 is TGCGCCAGCAGCCAAGATTTACTAGCTTACGAGCAGTACTTC. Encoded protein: CASSQDLLAYEQYF.

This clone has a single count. In DNA, the CDR3 is TGTGCCAGCAGCCCCGCGGTAGTGAACACTGAAGCTTTCTTT. Translation: CASSPAVVNTEAFF. This chain connects TRBV3-1 (or the pseudogene TRBV3-2) to TRBJ1-1; D not resolved. Germline V gene sequence: CDR1 LGHDT, CDR2 YNNKEL (reference sequence). The CDR3 totals 14 residues. Trimming stripped 4 bases from V and 0 bases from J, with 9 bases between.

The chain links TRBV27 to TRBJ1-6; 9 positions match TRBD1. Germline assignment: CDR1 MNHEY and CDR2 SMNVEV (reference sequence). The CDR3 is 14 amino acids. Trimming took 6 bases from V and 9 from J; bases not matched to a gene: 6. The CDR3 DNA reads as TGTGCCAGCAGGCGGGGGACAGGGAGTTCACCCCTCCACTTT. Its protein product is CASRRGTGSSPLHF.

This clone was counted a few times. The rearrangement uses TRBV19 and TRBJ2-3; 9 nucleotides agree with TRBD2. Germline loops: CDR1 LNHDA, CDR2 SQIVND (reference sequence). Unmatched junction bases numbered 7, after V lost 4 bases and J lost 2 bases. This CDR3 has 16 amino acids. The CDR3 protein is CASSNRLAESTDTQYF. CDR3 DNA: TGTGCCAGTAGTAACCGACTAGCGGAGTCCACAGATACGCAGTATTTT. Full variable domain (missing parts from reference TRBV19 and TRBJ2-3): DGGITQSPKYLFRKEGQNVTLSCEQNLNHDAMYWYRQDPGQGLRLIYYSQIVNDFQKGDIAEGYSVSREKKESFPLTVTSAQKNPTAFYLCASSNRLAESTDTQYFGPGTRLTVL.

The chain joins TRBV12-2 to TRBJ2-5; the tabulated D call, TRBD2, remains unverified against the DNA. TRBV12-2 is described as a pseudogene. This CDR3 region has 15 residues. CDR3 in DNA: TGTGCAAGTCGACGCTCGGGGGAGTGTCAAGAGACCCAGTACTTC. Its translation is CASRRSGECQETQYF.

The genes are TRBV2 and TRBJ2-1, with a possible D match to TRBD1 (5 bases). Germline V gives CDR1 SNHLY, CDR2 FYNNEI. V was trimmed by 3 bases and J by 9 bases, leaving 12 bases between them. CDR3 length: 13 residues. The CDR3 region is CASSEGQGTEQFF. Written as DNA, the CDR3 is TGTGCCAGCAGTGAGGGTCAGGGCACTGAGCAGTTCTTC.

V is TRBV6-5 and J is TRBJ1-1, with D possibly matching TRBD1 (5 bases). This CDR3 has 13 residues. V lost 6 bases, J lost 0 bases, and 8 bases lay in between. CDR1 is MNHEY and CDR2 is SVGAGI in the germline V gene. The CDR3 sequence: CASRDTLNTEAFF. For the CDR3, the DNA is TGTGCCAGCAGGGACACCTTGAACACTGAAGCTTTCTTT.

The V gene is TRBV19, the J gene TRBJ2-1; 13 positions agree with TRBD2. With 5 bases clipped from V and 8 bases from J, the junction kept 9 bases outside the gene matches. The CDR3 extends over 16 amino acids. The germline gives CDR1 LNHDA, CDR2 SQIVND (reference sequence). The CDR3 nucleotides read TGTGCCAGTAGTCTAATGGGACTAGCGGGAACGCATGAGCAGTTCTTC. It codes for CASSLMGLAGTHEQFF. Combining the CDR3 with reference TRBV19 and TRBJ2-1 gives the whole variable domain DGGITQSPKYLFRKEGQNVTLSCEQNLNHDAMYWYRQDPGQGLRLIYYSQIVNDFQKGDIAEGYSVSREKKESFPLTVTSAQKNPTAFYLCASSLMGLAGTHEQFFGPGTRLTVL.

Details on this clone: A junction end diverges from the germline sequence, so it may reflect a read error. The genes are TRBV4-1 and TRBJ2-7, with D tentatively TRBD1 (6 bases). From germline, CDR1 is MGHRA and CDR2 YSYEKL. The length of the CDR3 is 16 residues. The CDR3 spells CASNQSSVRGPGEQYF. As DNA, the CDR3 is TGCGCCAGCAACCAATCCTCGGTCAGGGGTCCGGGGGAGCAGTACTTC.

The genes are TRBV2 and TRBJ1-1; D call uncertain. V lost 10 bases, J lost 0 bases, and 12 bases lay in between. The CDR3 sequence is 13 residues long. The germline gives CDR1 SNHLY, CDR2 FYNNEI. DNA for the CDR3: TGTGCCACCACTGTTCTGGTGAACACTGAAGCTTTCTTT. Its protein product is CATTVLVNTEAFF.

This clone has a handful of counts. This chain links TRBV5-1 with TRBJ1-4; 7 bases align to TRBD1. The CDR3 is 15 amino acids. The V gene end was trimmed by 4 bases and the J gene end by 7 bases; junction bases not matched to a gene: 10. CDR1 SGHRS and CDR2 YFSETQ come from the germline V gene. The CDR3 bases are TGCGCCAGCAGCGCATCCCGGGACAGAGGTGAAAAACTGTTTTTT. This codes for CASSASRDRGEKLFF.

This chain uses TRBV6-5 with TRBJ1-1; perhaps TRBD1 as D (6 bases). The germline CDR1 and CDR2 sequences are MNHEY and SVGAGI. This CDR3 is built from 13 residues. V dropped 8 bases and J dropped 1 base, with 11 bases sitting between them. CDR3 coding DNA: TGTGCCAGCGTGACAGGAACGAACACTGAAGCTTTCTTT. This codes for CASVTGTNTEAFF.

CDR3 sequence reads: CASSQGQTRGPTDTQYF. The DNA for the CDR3 is TGTGCCAGCAGCCAAGGCCAAACCAGGGGGCCCACAGATACGCAGTATTTT. The chain has TRBV14 and TRBJ2-3; 8 nucleotides match TRBD1. The V and J ends lost 1 base and 2 bases, in that order; junction bases with no gene match: 8. This CDR3 comprises 17 residues. Germline V gives CDR1 SGHDN, CDR2 FVKESK.

The CDR3 DNA sequence: TGTGCCAGCAGCCAAGCAGGGGGTGGGGACTATGGCTACACCTTC. Amino acid sequence: CASSQAGGGDYGYTF. The chain uses TRBV14 and TRBJ1-2; TRBD1 aligns across 7 bases. Germline loops: CDR1 SGHDN, CDR2 FVKESK. The CDR3 covers 15 residues. Trimming removed 1 base from V and 3 bases from J; junction bases left unmatched: 5. Full variable domain (remainder filled in from reference TRBV14 and TRBJ1-2): EAGVTQFPSHSVIEKGQTVTLRCDPISGHDNLYWYRRVMGKEIKFLLHFVKESKQDESGMPNNRFLAERTGGTYSTLKVQPAELEDSGVYFCASSQAGGGDYGYTFGSGTRLTVV.